The 19 T cell receptor beta chains below were found in one sample sequenced in a study of T-cell reconstitution after alpha-beta-depleted transplantation in children. Using unique molecular identifiers, the investigators prepared the TCRbeta library. TCRdb re-called the PCR reads through MiXCR, storing one row per CDR3 protein. The sample carries over 70,000 distinct CDR3 sequences, approximately 8.4% recorded once. Source: PBMCs from the stem cell graft donor, taken from the stem cell graft. The receptors were gathered from a human donor who donated a stem cell graft to a child with congenital amegakaryocytic thrombocytopenia.

This clonotype came up a few times. The rearrangement uses TRBV5-6 and TRBJ2-7; TRBD1 is a possible D gene (7 bases). The CDR3 runs 15 residues. V lost 5 bases and J 4 bases, leaving 19 bases between the germline ends. CDR1 SGHDT and CDR2 YYEEEE come from the germline V gene. The CDR3 DNA reads TGTGCCAGCAGTCGCGACTTCAGGGGGGCTTACGAGCAGTACTTC. Protein product: CASSRDFRGAYEQYF.

The V gene is TRBV30, the J gene TRBJ2-5; D unresolved. With 0 bases removed from V and 2 bases from J, the gap between germline ends came to 10 bases. Germline assignment: CDR1 GTSNPN and CDR2 SVGIG (reference sequence). The CDR3 extends over 14 amino acids. CDR3 coding DNA: TGTGCCTGGAGTGTAGGGCGGAAACAAGAGACCCAGTACTTC. Translating gives CAWSVGRKQETQYF.

This clonotype has a count of ten or more. The genes are TRBV3-1 and TRBJ1-5; TRBD1 agrees at 8 bases. The CDR3 sequence is 16 residues long. The germline gives CDR1 LGHDT, CDR2 YNNKEL (reference sequence). J gave up 5 bases and V 0 bases, and 6 bases lay outside the gene matches. The CDR3 loop is CASSQDIRTGHQPQHF. CDR3 coding DNA: TGTGCCAGCAGCCAAGATATCAGGACAGGGCATCAGCCCCAGCATTTT.

The sample holds many counts of this clonotype. This chain links TRBV5-1 with TRBJ2-1; the match to TRBD2 covers 9 bases. V shed 0 bases and J 8 bases; nucleotides not matched to a gene: 15. CDR1 and CDR2 from the germline V gene are SGHRS and YFSETQ. This CDR3 is 18 amino acids long. The CDR3 DNA follows: TGCGCCAGCAGCTTGGCCGCATTGGGCGGGGGGGCCTCAGATGAGCAGTTCTTC. Protein sequence: CASSLAALGGGASDEQFF.

There are many counts of this clonotype. The CDR3 region is CASSLSGGTWDIQYF. CDR3 DNA: TGTGCCAGCAGCTTGAGTGGCGGGACATGGGACATTCAGTACTTC. This chain joins TRBV5-5 and TRBJ2-4, with D tentatively TRBD1 or TRBD2 (6 bases each). CDR3 length equals 15 residues. Germline CDR1 is SGHKS and CDR2 is YYEKEE (reference sequence). V was cut by 1 base and J by 8 bases, with 16 bases left in between.

This clonotype was detected many times. The chain has TRBV27 and TRBJ2-3; D is unresolved. The V gene lost 6 bases and the J gene lost 4 bases, with 11 bases spanning the gap. CDR3 length equals 13 residues. Germline V gives CDR1 MNHEY, CDR2 SMNVEV (reference sequence). In DNA form, the CDR3 reads TGTGCCAGCAGATTCTTATCAGCAGATACGCAGTATTTT. This translates into CASRFLSADTQYF.

The sample holds many counts of this clonotype. The CDR3 reads CASSPGDGNTIYF. The CDR3 nucleotides are TGTGCCAGCAGCCCTGGGGACGGAAACACCATATATTTT. V usage is TRBV9 and J usage is TRBJ1-3, with TRBD1 as a possible D gene (5 bases). This CDR3 has 13 amino acids. V dropped 4 bases and J dropped 4 bases, with 9 bases sitting between them. The V gene's germline CDR1 is SGDLS and CDR2 YYNGEE. Variable domain in full (rest from reference TRBV9 and TRBJ1-3): DSGVTQTPKHLITATGQRVTLRCSPRSGDLSVYWYQQSLDQGLQFLIQYYNGEERAKGNILERFSAQQFPDLHSELNLSSLELGDSALYFCASSPGDGNTIYFGEGSWLTVV.

The DNA of the CDR3 is TGTGCCACCTATCGTGAGGGGCATGACTCTGGCTACACCTTC. This codes for CATYREGHDSGYTF. The chain is built from TRBV6-5 and TRBJ1-2; D is perhaps TRBD1 (5 bases). Germline loops: CDR1 MNHEY, CDR2 SVGAGI. The V gene lost 10 bases and the J gene lost 7 bases, with 22 bases spanning the gap. This CDR3 contains 14 residues.

This clonotype has a handful of counts. The chain couples TRBV14 to TRBJ2-7; D perhaps matches TRBD1 (5 bases). The germline V gene encodes CDR1 SGHDN and CDR2 FVKESK. V was pared by 0 bases and J by 0 bases, with 12 bases between. The CDR3 has 16 amino acids. The CDR3, as DNA: TGTGCCAGCAGCCAAGATACCAGGGATATCTCCTACGAGCAGTACTTC. Translating gives CASSQDTRDISYEQYF.

This clonotype was found many times. The DNA for the CDR3 is TGTGCCAGCAGCTTACATGACGGGAATAATTCACCCCTCCACTTT. It translates to CASSLHDGNNSPLHF. The chain recombines TRBV7-3 with TRBJ1-6; D call uncertain. V lost 2 bases, J lost 5 bases, and 10 bases lay in between. Per the germline V gene, CDR1 is SGHTA and CDR2 is FQGTGA. This CDR3 has 15 residues. The full variable domain, with the rest looked up from reference TRBV7-3 and TRBJ1-6, is GAGVSQTPSNKVTEKGKYVELRCDPISGHTALYWYRQSLGQGPEFLIYFQGTGAADDSGLPNDRFFAVRPEGSVSTLKIQRTERGDSAVYLCASSLHDGNNSPLHFGNGTRLTVT.

This clonotype has just a few counts. The chain has TRBV30 and TRBJ2-3; 7 bases fit TRBD2. The trim removed 1 base at V and 3 bases at J, leaving 7 bases unmatched. This CDR3 is built from 15 residues. CDR1 and CDR2 (germline): GTSNPN, SVGIG (reference sequence). The CDR3 DNA reads TGTGCCTGGAGTGGCACAGCGCGGGGGACAGATACGCAGTATTTT. Translation: CAWSGTARGTDTQYF.

This clonotype has a count of ten or more. This chain uses TRBV5-1 with TRBJ2-2; TRBD2 matches 13 bases. V lost 4 bases, J lost 0 bases, and 3 bases stayed unmatched. Germline assignment: CDR1 SGHRS and CDR2 YFSETQ. The CDR3 totals 17 residues. CDR3: CASSATSGRSNTGELFF. The CDR3 nucleotides are TGCGCCAGCAGCGCGACTAGCGGGAGGTCGAACACCGGGGAGCTGTTTTTT.

Ten or more counts support this clonotype. J is TRBJ1-3 and V is TRBV20-1, with TRBD1 as a possible D gene (5 bases). The CDR3 totals 16 residues. The germline V gene has CDR1 DFQATT and CDR2 SNEGSKA (reference sequence). The ends were cut back, 1 base at V and 0 bases at J, with 13 bases in the middle. CDR3 residues: CSARVSGPISGNTIYF. The CDR3, as DNA: TGCAGTGCTAGAGTCTCGGGACCGATCTCTGGAAACACCATATATTTT.

In this sample, this clonotype turned up many times. The J gene is TRBJ2-3, the V gene TRBV28; either TRBD1 or TRBD2 may supply D (7 bases each). Trimming shortened V by 7 bases and J by 0 bases, and 17 bases separated the two germline ends. This CDR3 has 16 residues. Germline V gene lookup returns CDR1 MDHEN and CDR2 SYDVKM. CDR3 sequence (DNA): TGTGCCAGCATCCAGGGAGGGGGCCCTAGCACAGATACGCAGTATTTT. The encoded protein is CASIQGGGPSTDTQYF.

The chain combines TRBV18 with TRBJ1-6, with 8 bases fitting TRBD1. Germline V gene lookup returns CDR1 KGHSH and CDR2 LQKENI. CDR3 size: 16 residues. V shed 4 bases and J 5 bases; nucleotides not matched to a gene: 7. CDR3 sequence: CASSRSPDRDNSPLHF. The CDR3 DNA is TGTGCCAGCTCACGGAGTCCGGACAGGGATAATTCACCCCTCCACTTT. Together with reference TRBV18 and TRBJ1-6, the CDR3 gives the full variable domain: NAGVMQNPRHLVRRRGQEARLRCSPMKGHSHVYWYRQLPEEGLKFMVYLQKENIIDESGMPKERFSAEFPKEGPSILRIQQVVRGDSAAYFCASSRSPDRDNSPLHFGNGTRLTVT.

This clonotype has at least ten counts. The gene calls are TRBV14 and TRBJ1-2; D is undetermined. With 0 bases removed from V and 0 bases from J, the gap between germline ends came to 2 bases. In germline, CDR1 is SGHDN, CDR2 FVKESK. The CDR3 runs to 13 residues. The CDR3 loop is CASSQEANYGYTF. Here the CDR3 DNA reads TGTGCCAGCAGCCAAGAAGCTAACTATGGCTACACCTTC.

The sample holds many counts of this clonotype. V and J are TRBV12-3 or TRBV12-4 and TRBJ2-1, with a possible D match to TRBD1 (5 bases). Deletions cut 3 bases from V and 12 bases from J, with 9 bases between. The CDR3 covers 11 residues. The CDR3 nucleotides read TGTGCCAGCAGTTTGGGGCCCCGGCAGTTCTTC. Translation: CASSLGPRQFF.

The rearrangement joins TRBV18 to TRBJ2-1; D unclear. Deletions cut 1 base from V and 8 bases from J, with 6 bases between. The CDR3 totals 12 residues. Germline CDR1 reads KGHSH; CDR2 reads LQKENI. The CDR3 loop reads CASSPQGYEQFF. In nucleotides, the CDR3 is TGTGCCAGCTCACCACAGGGTTATGAGCAGTTCTTC.

This clonotype was picked up many times. The chain recombines TRBV5-1 with TRBJ2-7; TRBD1 agrees at 8 bases. This CDR3 spans 14 amino acids. V lost 0 bases and J lost 6; bases outside the gene matches: 5. Germline lookup yields CDR1 SGHRS and CDR2 YFSETQ. The CDR3 DNA reads TGCGCCAGCAGCTTGGAGACAGGGGTACGCGAGCAGTACTTC. Encoded protein: CASSLETGVREQYF.